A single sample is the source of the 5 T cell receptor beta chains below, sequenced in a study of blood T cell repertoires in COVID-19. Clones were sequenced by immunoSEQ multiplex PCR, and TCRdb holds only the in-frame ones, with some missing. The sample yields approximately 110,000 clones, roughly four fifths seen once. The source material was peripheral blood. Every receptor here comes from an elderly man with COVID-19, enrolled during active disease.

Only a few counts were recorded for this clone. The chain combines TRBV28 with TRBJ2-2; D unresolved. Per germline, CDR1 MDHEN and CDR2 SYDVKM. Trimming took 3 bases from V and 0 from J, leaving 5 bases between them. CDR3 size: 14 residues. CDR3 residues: CASSFRSNTGELFF. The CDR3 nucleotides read TGTGCCAGCAGTTTCAGGTCGAACACCGGGGAGCTGTTTTTT.

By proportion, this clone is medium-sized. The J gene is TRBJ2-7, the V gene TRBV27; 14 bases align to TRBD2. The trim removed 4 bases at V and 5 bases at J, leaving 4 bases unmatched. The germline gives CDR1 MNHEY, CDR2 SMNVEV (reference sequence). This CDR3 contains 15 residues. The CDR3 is CASSSGTSGSHEQYF. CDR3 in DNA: TGTGCCAGCAGTTCCGGGACTAGCGGGAGTCACGAGCAGTACTTC.

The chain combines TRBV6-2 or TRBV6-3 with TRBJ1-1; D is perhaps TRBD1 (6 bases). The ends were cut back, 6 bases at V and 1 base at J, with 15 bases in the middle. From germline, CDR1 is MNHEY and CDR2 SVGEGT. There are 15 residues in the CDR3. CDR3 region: CASSLGSTGNTEAFF. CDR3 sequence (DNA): TGTGCCAGCAGCCTTGGGTCGACAGGGAACACTGAAGCTTTCTTT.

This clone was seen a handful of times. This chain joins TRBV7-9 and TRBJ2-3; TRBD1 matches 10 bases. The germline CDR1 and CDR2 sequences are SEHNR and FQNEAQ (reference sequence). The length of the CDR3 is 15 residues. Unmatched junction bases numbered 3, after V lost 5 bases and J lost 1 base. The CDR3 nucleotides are TGTGCCAGCAGCCGGACAGGGGGAGGCACAGATACGCAGTATTTT. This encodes CASSRTGGGTDTQYF.

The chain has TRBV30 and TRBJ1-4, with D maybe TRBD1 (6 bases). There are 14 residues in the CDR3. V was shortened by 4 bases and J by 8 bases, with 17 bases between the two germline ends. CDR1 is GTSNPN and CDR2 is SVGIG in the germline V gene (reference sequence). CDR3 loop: CAWTRGGDVEKLFF. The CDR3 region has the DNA TGTGCCTGGACCCGAGGGGGGGATGTGGAAAAACTGTTTTTT.